The 17 T cell receptor beta chains below all came from one sample that was sequenced in a study of CXCR3-negative and CXCR3-positive naive CD8 T cells. TRB cDNA was prepared as libraries by UMI-labeled 5' RACE. For each CDR3 protein, TCRdb gives one entry from its re-call of the 5' RACE reads, without DNA. This sample's clone table lists approximately 70,000 distinct CDR3 sequences. What was sequenced was naive CXCR3- CD8+ T cells from blood. Sample subset: CD45RO-CCR7+CD27+CD95- naive CD8+ T cells lacking CXCR3 (TNR3-). These receptors were taken from a human donor in good health. Some clones in this sample may be carry-over from other donors' samples.

The chain recombines TRBV28 with TRBJ2-7; checking the TCRdb D call of TRBD1 is not possible without DNA. CDR1 and CDR2 from the germline V gene are MDHEN and SYDVKM. This CDR3 is 16 amino acids long. The CDR3 loop reads CASSPLVGTLSYEQYF.

The CDR3 loop reads CASSQGQDYGYTF. The rearrangement uses TRBV13 and TRBJ1-2; TCRdb indicates TRBD1, and absent DNA this call remains unverified. Germline V CDR1 and CDR2: PRHDT, FYEKMQ (reference sequence). This CDR3 spans 13 amino acids.

V is TRBV5-6 and J is TRBJ2-6. CDR3 size: 16 residues. Germline V gives CDR1 SGHDT, CDR2 YYEEEE. The CDR3 reads CASSLAPGGGANVLTF.

The chain employs TRBV30 and TRBJ2-1; there is no DNA to check the TCRdb D call of TRBD1. The CDR3 length is 15 residues. Per the germline V gene, CDR1 is GTSNPN and CDR2 is SVGIG (reference sequence). CDR3 in amino acids: CAWSVFTGEYNEQFF.

The chain carries TRBV6-4 and TRBJ1-5. Germline lookup yields CDR1 MRHNA and CDR2 SNTAGT. CDR3 size: 15 residues. The CDR3 loop reads CASSEGGFGNQPQHF.

The rearrangement uses TRBV30 and TRBJ2-1; with no DNA, the TCRdb D assignment of TRBD1 cannot be verified. CDR3 length: 14 amino acids. Germline CDR1 is GTSNPN and CDR2 is SVGIG (reference sequence). This CDR3 reads CAWNWGQGYNEQFF.

The V gene is TRBV3-1, the J gene TRBJ2-5; TCRdb calls TRBD2, which cannot be checked without DNA. The CDR3 is made up of 19 amino acids. Germline V gene data show CDR1 as LGHDT and CDR2 as YNNKEL (reference sequence). CDR3 sequence: CASSQPAALTSRGRETQYF.

This chain joins TRBV20-1 and TRBJ2-5; the D call from TCRdb, TRBD2, cannot be confirmed without DNA. There are 16 residues in the CDR3. CDR1 DFQATT and CDR2 SNEGSKA come from the germline V gene (reference sequence). The chain's CDR3 is CSARGPLAGGPETQYF.

The chain is built from TRBV29-1 and TRBJ2-3; TCRdb selects TRBD1, and the lack of DNA leaves this call unchecked. CDR3 size: 15 residues. Germline-derived CDR1 and CDR2 are SQVTM and ANQGSEA. The CDR3 region is CSVFGAPPSTDTQYF.

V is TRBV12-3 or TRBV12-4 and J is TRBJ2-5; absent DNA, TCRdb's TRBD2 call cannot be checked. CDR3 length equals 15 residues. CDR3 sequence: CASSLNSGGQETQYF.

This chain joins TRBV7-8 and TRBJ2-7; TCRdb gives TRBD1 as the D gene, but with no DNA this cannot be confirmed. The CDR3 runs 13 residues. Germline V gene data show CDR1 as SGHVS and CDR2 as FQNEAQ. CDR3 sequence reads: CASSSDREYEQYF.

CDR3 region: CASRRTGGANEQYF. This chain links TRBV4-1 with TRBJ2-7; TCRdb picks TRBD1, but there is no DNA to check that call. The CDR3 length is 14 residues. The germline gives CDR1 MGHRA, CDR2 YSYEKL.

The rearrangement uses TRBV2 and TRBJ1-5; TCRdb designates TRBD1, a call that cannot be tested without DNA. The germline CDR1 and CDR2 sequences are SNHLY and FYNNEI. This CDR3 is 15 amino acids long. The CDR3 spells CASSDGTALNQPQHF.

V is TRBV27 and J is TRBJ1-1. This CDR3 region has 15 residues. Germline lookup yields CDR1 MNHEY and CDR2 SMNVEV (reference sequence). The CDR3 here is CASSSGLLGRTEAFF.

The chain recombines TRBV6-4 with TRBJ2-1; TCRdb returns TRBD2, unconfirmable since there is no DNA. CDR1 is MRHNA and CDR2 is SNTAGT in the germline V gene. The CDR3 contains 15 residues. CDR3 loop: CASSEKRGGYNEQFF.

CDR3: CASPSGANVLTF. This rearrangement joins TRBV12-3 or TRBV12-4 to TRBJ2-6. The CDR3 is 12 residues long.

The V call is TRBV3-1, the J call TRBJ2-5. Per germline, CDR1 LGHDT and CDR2 YNNKEL (reference sequence). There are 15 residues in the CDR3. Here the CDR3 reads CASSQSTRWQETQYF.